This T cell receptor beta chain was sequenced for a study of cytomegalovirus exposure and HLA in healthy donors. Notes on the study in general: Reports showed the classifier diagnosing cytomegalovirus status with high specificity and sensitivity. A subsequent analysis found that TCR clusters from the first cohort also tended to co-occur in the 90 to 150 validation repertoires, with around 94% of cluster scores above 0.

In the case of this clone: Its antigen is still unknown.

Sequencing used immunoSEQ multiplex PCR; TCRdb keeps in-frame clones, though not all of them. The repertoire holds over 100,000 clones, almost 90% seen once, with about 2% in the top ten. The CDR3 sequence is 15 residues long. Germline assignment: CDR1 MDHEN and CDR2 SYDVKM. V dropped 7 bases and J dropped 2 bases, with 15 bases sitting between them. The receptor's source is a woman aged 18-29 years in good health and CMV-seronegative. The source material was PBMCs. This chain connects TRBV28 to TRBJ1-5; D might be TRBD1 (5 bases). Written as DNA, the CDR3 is TGTGCCAGCAATTACGGCGGGGGTGGCAATCAGCCCCAGCATTTT. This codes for CASNYGGGGNQPQHF.